This note documents a single T cell receptor beta chain sequence. The sample is drawn from a study of blood T cell repertoires in COVID-19. Study-wide context: The United States, Italy and Spain provided the acute and convalescent COVID-19 samples. T cells, B-cell-depleted T cells, or PBMCs supplied cDNA or gDNA.

In the authors' workflow: Nucleated cell counts were estimated from reference gene primer amplification. Libraries were prepared by immunoSEQ multiplex PCR; TCRdb keeps only in-frame clonotypes and omits some of them. The V and J calls and clone size are taken from that table; D and trimming were inferred from the DNA. Of around 62,000 clones listed, roughly 88% are singletons. The clonotype originates from a woman aged 60 to 75 with acute or convalescent COVID-19. Sequencing input: peripheral blood.

CDR3 residues: CSGGQGRGTGELFF. The CDR3 bases are TGCAGCGGTGGGCAGGGGCGCGGCACCGGGGAGCTGTTTTTT. The V and J genes are TRBV29-1 and TRBJ2-2; D possibly corresponds to TRBD1 (6 bases). The V gene lost 7 bases and the J gene lost 4 bases, with 16 bases spanning the gap. Germline CDR1 reads SQVTM; CDR2 reads ANQGSEA. There are 14 residues in the CDR3.